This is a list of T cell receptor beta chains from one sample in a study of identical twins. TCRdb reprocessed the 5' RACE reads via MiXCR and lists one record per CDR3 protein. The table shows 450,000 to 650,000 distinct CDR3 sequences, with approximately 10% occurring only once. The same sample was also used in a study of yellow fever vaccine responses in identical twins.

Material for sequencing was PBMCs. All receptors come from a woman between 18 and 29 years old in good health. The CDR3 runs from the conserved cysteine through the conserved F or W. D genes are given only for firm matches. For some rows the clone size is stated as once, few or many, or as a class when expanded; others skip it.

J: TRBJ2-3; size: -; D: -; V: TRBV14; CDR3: CASSYYDTQYF; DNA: TGTGCCAGCAGCTACTATGATACGCAGTATTTT
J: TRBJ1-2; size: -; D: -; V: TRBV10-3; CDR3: CALHRANYGYTF; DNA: TGTGCCTTACACAGAGCTAACTATGGCTACACCTTC
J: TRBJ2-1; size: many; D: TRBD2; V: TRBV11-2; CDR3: CASSPQVRLAGRYNEQFF; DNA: TGTGCCAGCAGCCCCCAAGTCCGACTAGCGGGCCGCTACAATGAGCAGTTCTTC
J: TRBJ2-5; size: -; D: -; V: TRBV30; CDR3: CAWTKGTARQETQYF; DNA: TGTGCCTGGACCAAAGGAACAGCCCGCCAAGAGACCCAGTACTTC
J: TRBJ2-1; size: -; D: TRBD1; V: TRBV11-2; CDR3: CASSSRPAGRGRAGDEQFF; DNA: TGTGCCAGCAGCTCACGCCCGGCCGGCAGGGGGCGCGCAGGCGATGAGCAGTTCTTC
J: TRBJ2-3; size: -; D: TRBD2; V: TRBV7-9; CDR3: CASSLDGREDTQYF; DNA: TGTGCCAGCAGCTTAGACGGGAGGGAGGATACGCAGTATTTT
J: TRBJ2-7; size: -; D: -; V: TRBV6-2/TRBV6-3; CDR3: CASSYSTGQAYEQYF; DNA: TGTGCCAGCAGTTACTCAACGGGTCAGGCCTACGAGCAGTACTTC
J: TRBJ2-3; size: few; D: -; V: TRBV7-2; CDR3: CASSFYQGKGNTQYF; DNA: TGTGCCAGCAGCTTTTATCAGGGGAAGGGAAATACGCAGTATTTT
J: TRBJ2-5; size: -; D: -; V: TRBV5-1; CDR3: CASSKPNGGTQYF; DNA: TGCGCCAGCAGCAAACCAAACGGGGGGACCCAGTACTTC
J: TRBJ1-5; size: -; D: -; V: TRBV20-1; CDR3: CSARTARSNQPQHF; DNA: TGCAGTGCTAGGACCGCACGTAGCAATCAGCCCCAGCATTTT
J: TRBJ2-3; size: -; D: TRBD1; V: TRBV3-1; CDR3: CASSQDGTGADTQYF; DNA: TGTGCCAGCAGCCAAGATGGGACAGGGGCAGATACGCAGTATTTT
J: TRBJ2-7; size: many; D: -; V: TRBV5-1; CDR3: CASTPFEGGSTYEQYF; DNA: TGCGCCAGCACCCCTTTCGAGGGGGGCTCCACCTACGAGCAGTACTTC
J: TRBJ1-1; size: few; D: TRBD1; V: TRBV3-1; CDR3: CASSQDRGRRGQVEAFF; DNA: TGTGCCAGCAGCCAAGATAGGGGTCGCAGGGGGCAAGTTGAAGCTTTCTTT
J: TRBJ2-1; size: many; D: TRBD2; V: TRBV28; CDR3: CASSFGSGSGNEQFF; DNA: TGTGCCAGCAGTTTTGGTAGCGGGAGTGGGAATGAGCAGTTCTTC
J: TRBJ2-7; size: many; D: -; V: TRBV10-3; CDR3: CAISEAGGKSSYEQYF; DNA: TGTGCCATCAGTGAGGCCGGCGGGAAGAGCTCCTACGAGCAGTACTTC
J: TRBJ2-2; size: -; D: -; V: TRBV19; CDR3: CASRPRGGFTGELFF; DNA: TGTGCCAGTAGGCCTAGGGGGGGCTTCACCGGGGAGCTGTTTTTT
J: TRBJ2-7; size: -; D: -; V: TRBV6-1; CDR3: CASRQGRDYEQYF; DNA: TGTGCCAGCAGACAGGGAAGGGACTACGAGCAGTACTTC
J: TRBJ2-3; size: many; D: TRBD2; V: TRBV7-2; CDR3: CASSAGLAGGPSHTQYF; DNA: TGTGCCAGCAGCGCAGGACTAGCGGGGGGGCCGTCCCATACGCAGTATTTT
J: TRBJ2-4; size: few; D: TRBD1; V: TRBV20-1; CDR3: CSAPDRGSLAKNIQYF; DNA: TGCAGTGCTCCGGACAGGGGGTCCTTAGCCAAAAACATTCAGTACTTC
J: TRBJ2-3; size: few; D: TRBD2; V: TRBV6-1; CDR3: CASSRSGVTDTQYF; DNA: TGTGCCAGCAGCCGTAGCGGGGTGACAGATACGCAGTATTTT